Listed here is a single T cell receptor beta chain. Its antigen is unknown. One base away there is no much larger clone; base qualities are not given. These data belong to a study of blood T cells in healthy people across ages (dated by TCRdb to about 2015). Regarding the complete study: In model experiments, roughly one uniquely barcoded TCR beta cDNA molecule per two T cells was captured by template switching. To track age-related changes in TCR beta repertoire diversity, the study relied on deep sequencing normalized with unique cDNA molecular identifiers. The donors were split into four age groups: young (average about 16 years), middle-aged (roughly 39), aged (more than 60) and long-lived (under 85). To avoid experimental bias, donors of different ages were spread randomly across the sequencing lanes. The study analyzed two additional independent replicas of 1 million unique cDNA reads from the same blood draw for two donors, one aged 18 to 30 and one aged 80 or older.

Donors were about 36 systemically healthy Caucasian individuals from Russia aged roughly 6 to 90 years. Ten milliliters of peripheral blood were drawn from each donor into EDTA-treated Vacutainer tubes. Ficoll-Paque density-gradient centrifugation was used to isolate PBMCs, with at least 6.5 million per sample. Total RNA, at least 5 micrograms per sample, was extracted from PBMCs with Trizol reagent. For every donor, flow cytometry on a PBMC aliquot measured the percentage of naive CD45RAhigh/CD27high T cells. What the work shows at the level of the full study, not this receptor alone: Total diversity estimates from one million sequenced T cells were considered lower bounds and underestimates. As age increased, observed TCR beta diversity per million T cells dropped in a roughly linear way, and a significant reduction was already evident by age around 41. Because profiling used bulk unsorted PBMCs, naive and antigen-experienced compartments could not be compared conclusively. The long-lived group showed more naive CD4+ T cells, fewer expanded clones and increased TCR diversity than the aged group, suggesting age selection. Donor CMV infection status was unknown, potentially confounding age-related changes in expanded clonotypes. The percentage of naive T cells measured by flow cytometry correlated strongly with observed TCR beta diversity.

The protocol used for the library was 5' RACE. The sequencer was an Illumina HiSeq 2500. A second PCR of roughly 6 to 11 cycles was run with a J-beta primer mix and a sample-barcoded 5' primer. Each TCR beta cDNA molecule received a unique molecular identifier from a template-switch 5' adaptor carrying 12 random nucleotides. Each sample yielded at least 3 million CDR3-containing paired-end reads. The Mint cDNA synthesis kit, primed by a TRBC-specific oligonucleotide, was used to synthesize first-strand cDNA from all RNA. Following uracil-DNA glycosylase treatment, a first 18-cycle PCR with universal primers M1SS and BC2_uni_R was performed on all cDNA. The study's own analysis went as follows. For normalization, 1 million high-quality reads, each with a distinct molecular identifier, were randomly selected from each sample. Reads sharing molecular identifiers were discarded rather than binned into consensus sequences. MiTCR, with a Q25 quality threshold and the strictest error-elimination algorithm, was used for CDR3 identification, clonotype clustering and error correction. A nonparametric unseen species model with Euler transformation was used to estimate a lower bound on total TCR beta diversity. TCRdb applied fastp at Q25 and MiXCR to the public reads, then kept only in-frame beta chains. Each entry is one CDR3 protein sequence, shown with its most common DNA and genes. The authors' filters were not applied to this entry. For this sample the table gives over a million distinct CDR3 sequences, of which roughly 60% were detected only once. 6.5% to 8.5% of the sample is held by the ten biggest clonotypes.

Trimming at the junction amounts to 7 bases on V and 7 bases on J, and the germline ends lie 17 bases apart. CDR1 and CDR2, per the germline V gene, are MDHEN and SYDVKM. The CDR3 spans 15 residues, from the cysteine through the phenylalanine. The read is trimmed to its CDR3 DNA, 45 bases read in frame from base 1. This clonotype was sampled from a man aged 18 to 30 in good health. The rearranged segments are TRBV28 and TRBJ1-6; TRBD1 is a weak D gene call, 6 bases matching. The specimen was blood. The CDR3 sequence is CASTTQGSVNSPLHF. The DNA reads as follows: TGTGCCAGCACCACACAGGGTTCTGTGAATTCACCCCTCCACTTT. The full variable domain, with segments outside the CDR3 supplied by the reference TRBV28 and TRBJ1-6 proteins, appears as DVKVTQSSRYLVKRTGEKVFLECVQDMDHENMFWYRQDPGLGLRLIYFSYDVKMKEKGDIPEGYSVSREKKERFSLILESASTNQTSMYLCASTTQGSVNSPLHFGNGTRLTVT.